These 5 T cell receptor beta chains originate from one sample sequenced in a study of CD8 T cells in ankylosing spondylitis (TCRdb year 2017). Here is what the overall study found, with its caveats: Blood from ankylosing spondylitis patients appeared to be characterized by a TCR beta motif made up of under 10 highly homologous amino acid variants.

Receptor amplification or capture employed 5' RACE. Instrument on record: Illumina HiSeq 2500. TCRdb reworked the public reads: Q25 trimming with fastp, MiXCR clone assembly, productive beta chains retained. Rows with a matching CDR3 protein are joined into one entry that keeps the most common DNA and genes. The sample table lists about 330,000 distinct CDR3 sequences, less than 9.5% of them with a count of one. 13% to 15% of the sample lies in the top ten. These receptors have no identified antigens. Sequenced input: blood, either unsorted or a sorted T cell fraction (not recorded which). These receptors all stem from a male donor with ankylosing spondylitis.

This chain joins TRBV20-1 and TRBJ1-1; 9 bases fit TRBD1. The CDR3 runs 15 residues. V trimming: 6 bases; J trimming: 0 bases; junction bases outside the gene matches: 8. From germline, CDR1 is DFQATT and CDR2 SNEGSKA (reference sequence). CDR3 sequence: CSATGGWAMNTEAFF. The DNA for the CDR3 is TGCAGTGCGACAGGGGGGTGGGCAATGAACACTGAAGCTTTCTTT.

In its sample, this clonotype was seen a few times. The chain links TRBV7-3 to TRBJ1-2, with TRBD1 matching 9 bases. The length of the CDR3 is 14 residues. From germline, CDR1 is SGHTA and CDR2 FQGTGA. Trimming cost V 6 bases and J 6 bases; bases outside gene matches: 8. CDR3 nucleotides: TGTGCCAGCAGAGACGCCGGGGACAGGGATGGCTACACCTTC. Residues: CASRDAGDRDGYTF.

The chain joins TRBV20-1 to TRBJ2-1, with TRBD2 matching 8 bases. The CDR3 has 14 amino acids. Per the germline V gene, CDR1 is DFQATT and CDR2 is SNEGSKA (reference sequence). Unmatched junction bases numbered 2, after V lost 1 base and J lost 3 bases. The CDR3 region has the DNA TGCAGTGCTAGAGCCGCGGGGGGCTACAATGAGCAGTTCTTC. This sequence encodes CSARAAGGYNEQFF.

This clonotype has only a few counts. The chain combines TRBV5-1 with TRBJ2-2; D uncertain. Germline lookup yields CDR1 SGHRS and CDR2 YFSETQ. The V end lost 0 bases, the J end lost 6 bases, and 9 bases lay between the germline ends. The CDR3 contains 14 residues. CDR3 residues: CASSLASRAGELFF. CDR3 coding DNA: TGCGCCAGCAGCTTGGCCAGTCGGGCCGGGGAGCTGTTTTTT. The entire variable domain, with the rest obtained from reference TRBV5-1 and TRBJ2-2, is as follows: KAGVTQTPRYLIKTRGQQVTLSCSPISGHRSVSWYQQTPGQGLQFLFEYFSETQRNKGNFPGRFSGRQFSNSRSEMNVSTLELGDSALYLCASSLASRAGELFFGEGSRLTVL.

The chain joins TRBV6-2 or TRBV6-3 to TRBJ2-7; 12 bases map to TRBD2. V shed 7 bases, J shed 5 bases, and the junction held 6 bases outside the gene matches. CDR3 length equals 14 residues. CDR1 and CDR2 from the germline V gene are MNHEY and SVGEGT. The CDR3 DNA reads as TGTGCCAGCAAATACGGACTAGCGGGGAACGAGCAGTACTTC. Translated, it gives CASKYGLAGNEQYF.